This TCR beta chain was recorded in a study of cytomegalovirus exposure and HLA in healthy donors (dated by TCRdb to about 2017). In the study overall: An earlier analysis of 587 of the donors reported 276 Gb of sequence data and 100 million to 130 million unique TCR beta sequences from about 179 million T cells. An early release covering approximately 600 HLA-typed donors comprised approximately 300 gigabases of sequencing data and about 90 million unique TCR sequences. To predict cytomegalovirus infection status, the study combined high-throughput TCR immunosequencing, statistical association of individual TCRs with disease status, and machine learning. The number of donors typed differed by locus, with 629-630 for A, B, C, DRB1 and DQB1, roughly 520 for DQA1, under 610 for DPA1, and some 450 for DPB1. Donor age, sex, ethnicity and CMV serostatus were collected together with the repertoire data. All discovery cohort repertoires had been generated using a single sequencing platform. To study patterns of TCR occurrence, a later analysis re-analyzed previously published TCR beta repertoires from around 700 donors and added high-resolution HLA genotyping. HLA typing included class I and class II loci at four-digit resolution. In addition to the first cohort of 666 subjects, a separate validation cohort of about 120 different subjects was used. The T cell repertoires of about 700 subjects were profiled by immunosequencing and related to cytomegalovirus serostatus. In a later genetic analysis, genome-wide SNP genotypes for about three fifths of the roughly 670 donors were used, and that subset was treated as a discovery cohort. The later analysis used no new phenotypic data to find candidate immune exposures, relying instead on TCR beta sequences and their occurrence across donors. The study aimed to test whether cataloging public T cell receptors could reveal signatures of past pathogen exposure. Among the roughly 380 genotyped donors, around 81% belonged to the genetic ancestry cluster associated with self-reported Caucasian donors. About five DR-DQ haplotypes were handled as single units for association and clustering because linkage in the cohort was strong. An earlier analysis of approximately 580 of the donors used high-throughput TCR beta sequencing to judge whether each TCR beta V gene segment behaved as functional or pseudogenic. Among around 400 genotyped donors of the cohort, an average of around 250,000 unique TCR beta nucleotide sequences was sequenced per donor, of which about 18% were non-productive. The paper's findings and limits, for the study overall: The sequencing pipeline was judged likely to have produced a cluster of highly shared sequence variants as a technical artifact. Several of the top co-occurrence clusters appeared to be linked to parvovirus B19, influenza, CMV and Epstein-Barr virus, according to a later analysis. In a later analysis, about 17,000 TCR beta sequences were associated with specific HLA alleles at a false discovery rate of 0.05. In this cohort, only TCR beta chains were sequenced, and detectable features were limited by the absence of alpha or paired-chain data. In a later genetic analysis, fewer N-insertions in productive TCRs were reported among donors in an Asian-associated ancestry cluster than the roughly 700-donor mean. Broadly in line with IMGT annotations, most TCR beta V segments showed up in productive rearrangements about 87% or about 30% of the time in an earlier analysis of several hundred of the donors. In a later analysis, the rate of TCR association differed among HLA loci, with DRB1 alleles having the most associated TCRs and HLA-C alleles having the fewest. Because the 87-base-pair reads could not distinguish some IMGT-functional V segments, including TRBV6-2 and TRBV6-3, those segments were excluded. The authors suggested that the approach could potentially be extended to other disease states and immunological phenotypes. According to a later analysis, most CMV-associated TCR beta chains appeared to be HLA-restricted, and the HLA associations seemed to be driven largely by CMV exposure. A further reported finding was that TCR beta sequences accurately predicted the HLA-A and HLA-B alleles for most subjects in the first cohort. Because HLA typing was unavailable for some donors at each locus, only the typed subset was used in association tests. Roughly uniform sequencing depth across donors was assumed in presence/absence analyses, although this assumption may not hold. Linkage disequilibrium might explain the correlated functional status among segregating V segments, but an unknown experimental factor could not be excluded. Some 15 rarely observed V segments, including chromosome 9 orphons, were excluded from the earlier analysis of about 600 of the donors because counts were too low. In a later genetic analysis, a missense DCLRE1C variant was associated with V-gene and J-gene trimming of TCR beta chains, and the association was replicated in an independent cohort. A total of fewer than 200 TCR beta chains were listed by the study as associated with cytomegalovirus. Compared with equally common non-associated chains, HLA-associated TCR beta chains in a later analysis were more clonally expanded and had lower generation probabilities. The only immune exposure information available for the cohort was CMV serostatus. Most TCR sequences were seen in very few donors, while some public TCRs were found in many individuals. In vitro tests confirmed that three of the cytomegalovirus-associated TCR beta chains recognize cytomegalovirus antigens. Strong co-occurrence of HLA alleles, especially DR and DQ, made assigning TCR associations to individual alleles difficult. The classifier was reported to diagnose cytomegalovirus status with high specificity and sensitivity in both the original cohort and the validation cohort.

Library generation was performed with the immunoSEQ multiplex PCR assay. For the multiplex PCR, a mixture combining 60 forward primers for TCR Vbeta segments and 13 reverse primers for TCR Jbeta segments was used. A multiplex PCR assay on genomic DNA amplified the CDR3 region of rearranged TCR beta genes. The amplified TCR beta libraries were sequenced on the Illumina HiSeq System as 87-base-pair reads. The published analysis was carried out like this. A later analysis counted tens of millions of unique TCR beta chains across the 640 or so repertoires, and approximately 11 million of these chains were shared by at least two donors. Raw reads were error-corrected and collapsed into unique sequences by a nearest-neighbor algorithm in which closely related sequences were merged to remove PCR and sequencing errors. V, D and J gene segments were assigned by aligning CDR3 sequences to IMGT reference sequences. For a sequence to be retained, at least a six-nucleotide match to both a V gene segment and a J gene segment was required. Rearrangements were called productive when the CDR3 lacked stop codons and stayed in frame with V and J; all others were non-productive. CDR3 was defined by IMGT convention, running from the second conserved V-encoded cysteine to the conserved J-encoded phenylalanine. In an earlier analysis of around 570 of the donors, sequences lacking an unambiguous match to a single V gene segment were excluded. In an earlier analysis of 450 to 750 of the donors, a V segment was called functional when productive rearrangements were above 56.7%, and segregating when the standard deviation between donors exceeded 5%. A statistical classification framework was built for diagnosing cytomegalovirus status from the catalog of TCR beta chain sequences. In a later analysis, V and J genes were assigned by comparing TCR nucleotide sequences against IMGT/GENE-DB human TR gene sequences. In a later analysis, CDR3 sequences and most-parsimonious VDJ recombination scenarios were assigned using the TCRdist pipeline. In a later analysis, each TCR beta chain was defined by its CDR3 amino acid sequence together with its V-gene family, and reads lacking a unique V-gene family were excluded. To address suspected cross-contamination and a sequencing artifact, a later analysis removed approximately 590 highly shared, low-generation-probability nucleotide sequences. For each public chain, a later analysis derived a clonal expansion index from normalized ranks of inferred template counts within each repertoire. Generation probabilities in a later analysis came from a VDJ recombination model fitted to out-of-frame rearrangements, and those results were checked against IGoR. A later analysis scored TCR-TCR, TCR-HLA and TCR-CMV co-occurrence with hypergeometric tests, applying a repertoire-size bias correction to TCR pairs. In a later analysis, false discovery rates were estimated by permuting HLA or CMV assignments 20 times. In a later analysis, co-occurring TCRs were grouped using DBSCAN, and TCRdist sequence similarity was added for clustering within HLA-allele-positive subsets. Co-occurrence clustering excluded repertoires with fewer than 30,000 or more than 120,000 public chains, plus five with anomalous nucleotide sharing. TCRdb holds this immuneACCESS table with in-frame rearrangements only. Some clones are missing; in checked studies, unresolved V genes explain under half, and the rest has no known cause. The D gene and trimming were derived from the DNA, and the V and J assignments and clone size from that table. The sample profile shows some 130,000 clones; 55% to 75% of them were found once. Together, the top ten hold 2.9% of the sample.

In total, just over 650 healthy bone marrow donors made up the cohort. At the time of sampling, every cohort member was nominally healthy, though immune exposures that went unrecorded were likely present. Of the approximately 620 cohort members, 289 had a positive CMV serostatus and about 360 had a negative one, while no CMV serostatus was recorded for the donor. Each donor provided a peripheral blood sample, and peripheral blood mononuclear cells were used for TCR beta sequencing. The Qiagen DNeasy Blood Extraction Kit was used to extract genomic DNA from the blood cell samples. There are 16 amino acids in the CDR3, from cysteine to phenylalanine inclusive. Only CDR3 DNA is held: 48 bases, read in frame from base 1. Taken from the germline V gene, the CDR1 and CDR2 loops are SGHVS and FQNEAQ. After removal of 5 bases from V and 0 bases from J, the junction retains 6 bases not matched to a gene. As concerns this clone: Its antigen specificity is not known. Base qualities are not recorded, but no much larger clone differs from it by a single base.

The sequenced material came from PBMCs. The chain employs TRBV7-8 and TRBJ2-5, and TRBD2 aligns with 10 junction nucleotides. The origin of this receptor is a human donor in good health. The CDR3 region: CASSPTSGTYQETQYF. The bases are TGTGCCAGCAGCCCCACTAGCGGGACGTACCAAGAGACCCAGTACTTC.